This entry concerns a single T cell receptor beta chain. Primers used in a second PCR of about 7 to 12 cycles were a sample-barcoded 5' primer and a J-beta primer mix. TCRdb called the 5' RACE reads again in MiXCR, with one record for every CDR3 protein. The profile shows about 1.5 million distinct CDR3 sequences, approximately 43% of them singletons. Germline CDR1 is SEHNR and CDR2 is FQNEAQ (reference sequence). Germline trimming cut 1 base from V and 5 bases from J; bases unmatched to any gene: 4. CDR3 length equals 14 residues. The data originate from a study of blood T cells in healthy people across ages.

Input material: blood. V gene TRBV7-9 combines with J gene TRBJ2-7, with 8 bases aligning to TRBD1. The receptor's source is a woman aged 18-30 years in good health. The CDR3 region has the DNA TGTGCCAGCAGCTTAGGGGACAGGTTCGACGAGCAGTACTTC. As protein: CASSLGDRFDEQYF.